This TCR beta chain is drawn from a study of T cell clonality in common variable immunodeficiency. The repertoire was sequenced with immunoSEQ multiplex PCR; TCRdb's copy has only in-frame clones and lacks some. There are approximately 37,000 clones in the sample, none observed a single time. This clone was observed a few times. The material sequenced was peripheral blood mononuclear cells. The clonotype was recovered from a person aged 18-70 years in good health.

Incomplete CDR3 DNA: TGCGCCAGCAGCTTGTCCCCGAAAGATCGGGAGACC. Its protein product is CASSLSPKDRET. The complete CDR3 reads CASSLSPKDRETQYF. The chain combines TRBV5-1 with TRBJ2-5; the D is unclear. The CDR3 end lies 3 residues beyond the end of the read and is filled in from the germline J gene. The V and J ends lost 1 base and 5 bases respectively, with 15 bases between them. The CDR3 loop spans 15 amino acids. Looked up from germline, CDR1 is SGHRS and CDR2 is YFSETQ.